This TCR beta chain was sequenced for a study of T cell responses to AZD1222 COVID-19 vaccine. Data came from immunoSEQ multiplex PCR; TCRdb stores just in-frame clones and leaves some out. The sample lists 80,000 to 95,000 clones; 90% were seen once. V was clipped by 5 bases and J by 0 bases; unmatched bases: 5. From germline, CDR1 is SGHTA and CDR2 FQGNSA. There are 15 residues in the CDR3. The clonotype comes from an adult who received the AZD1222 COVID-19 vaccine. The V and J genes are TRBV7-2 and TRBJ2-5, with 8 positions matching TRBD2. This specimen consisted of peripheral blood, obtained 28 days after the second AZD1222 dose. The CDR3 region is CASSLTSGNQETQYF. CDR3 nucleotides: TGTGCCAGCAGCCTTACTAGCGGTAACCAAGAGACCCAGTACTTC.